These 5 T cell receptor beta chains share one sample of origin, sequenced in a study of T cells in Graves' hyperthyroidism and ophthalmopathy (dated by TCRdb to about 2019). Libraries were constructed by multiplex PCR. Sequencing took place on an Illumina HiSeq 2000. The TCR beta CDR3 regions were amplified from the RNA transcripts. For the first round of RT-PCR on the TCR CDR3, the HTBI primer set was used together with the Qiagen OneStep RT-PCR kit. TCRdb ran its own pipeline on the public reads, namely fastp trimming at Q25 and MiXCR clone calling, and kept in-frame beta chains. One record per CDR3 amino acid sequence lists the most common genes and DNA. The sample includes about 290,000 distinct CDR3 sequences, with less than 20% observed a single time. Jointly, the top ten make up under 45% of the sample. Material for sequencing was blood. These receptors originate from a man aged 50-59 years with Graves' ophthalmopathy.

This clonotype was recorded many times. The rearrangement joins TRBV5-1 to TRBJ2-7; D not resolved. Germline CDR1 is SGHRS and CDR2 is YFSETQ. CDR3 length equals 13 residues. Trimming removed 0 bases from V and 2 bases from J, with 6 bases in between. The CDR3 reads CASSLETTYEQYF. The CDR3 DNA follows: TGCGCCAGCAGCTTGGAAACTACCTACGAGCAGTACTTC.

Turning to this clonotype: Given a much more abundant clone one base away, this may be a read error. This chain connects TRBV24-1 to TRBJ2-1; 7 nucleotides line up with TRBD2. Germline assignment: CDR1 KGHDR and CDR2 SFDVKD. This CDR3 is 15 amino acids long. The trim removed 3 bases at V and 10 bases at J, leaving 11 bases unmatched. The CDR3 loop is CATSDMGLSKEEQFF. The CDR3 DNA sequence: TGTGCCACCAGTGATATGGGACTATCCAAGGAGGAGCAGTTCTTC.

As regards this clonotype: A much larger clone sits a single nucleotide away, making a read error possible. The chain uses TRBV2 and TRBJ2-7; D perhaps matches TRBD2 (7 bases). With the DNA end fitting TRBJ2-1 better, the J assignment may be wrong. The CDR3 contains 16 residues. Germline loops: CDR1 SNHLY, CDR2 FYNNEI. The CDR3 coding sequence is TGTGCCAGCAGATTAAACGGGGGGCAGGGATCCTACGAGCAGTTCTTC. Translation gives CASRLNGGQGSYEQFF.

This clonotype showed up many times. This chain links TRBV5-8 with TRBJ1-5; D is uncertain. Germline V lookup: CDR1 SGHTS, CDR2 YDEGEE. V shed 0 bases and J shed 3 bases, with 16 bases lying between them. The CDR3 is 17 amino acids. CDR3 DNA sequence: TGTGCCAGCAGCTTGGCTGAGTTTTCCTTCTCCAATCAGCCCCAGCATTTT. This codes for CASSLAEFSFSNQPQHF.

J is TRBJ2-4 and V is TRBV6-5, with TRBD1 matching 7 bases. The J segment lost 6 bases and the V segment lost 2 bases, leaving 4 bases of the junction unmatched. The germline V gene has CDR1 MNHEY and CDR2 SVGAGI. CDR3 length equals 14 residues. CDR3 sequence reads: CASSYEGARNIQYF. In nucleotides, the CDR3 is TGTGCCAGCAGTTACGAGGGGGCTAGAAACATTCAGTACTTC.